This note documents a single TCR beta chain sequence. The entry originates in a study of technical replicates of blood from several donors. Germline trimming cut 3 bases from V and 3 bases from J; bases unmatched to any gene: 6. This CDR3 spans 15 amino acids. Germline V lookup: CDR1 SGHNT, CDR2 YYREEE (reference sequence). The repertoire was sequenced with immunoSEQ multiplex PCR; TCRdb's copy has only in-frame clones and lacks some. The sample records tens of thousands of clones, 85% to 95% being singletons. The chain employs TRBV5-4 and TRBJ2-1, with 7 bases lining up with TRBD2. The sample was T cells isolated from PBMCs. The sequence derives from a human donor in good health. CDR3 region: CASSSYLADYNEQFF. The CDR3 bases are TGTGCCAGCAGCTCATACCTAGCGGACTACAATGAGCAGTTCTTC.